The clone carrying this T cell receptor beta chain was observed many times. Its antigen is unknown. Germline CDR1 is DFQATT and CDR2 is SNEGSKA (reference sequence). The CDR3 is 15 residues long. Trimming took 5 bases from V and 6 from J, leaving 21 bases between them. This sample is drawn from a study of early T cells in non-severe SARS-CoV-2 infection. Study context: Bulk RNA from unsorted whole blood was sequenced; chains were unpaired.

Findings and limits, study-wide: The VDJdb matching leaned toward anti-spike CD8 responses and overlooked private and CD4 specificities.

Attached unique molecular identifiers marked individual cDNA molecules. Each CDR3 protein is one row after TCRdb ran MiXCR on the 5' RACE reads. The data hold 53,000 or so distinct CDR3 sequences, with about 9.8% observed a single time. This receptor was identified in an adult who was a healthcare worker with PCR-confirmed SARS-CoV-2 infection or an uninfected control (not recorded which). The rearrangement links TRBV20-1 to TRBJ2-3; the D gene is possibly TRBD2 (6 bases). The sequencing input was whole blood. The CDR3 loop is CSAYLRGSIVDTQYF. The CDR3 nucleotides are TGCAGTGCTTACCTCCGGGGGTCAATCGTGGATACGCAGTATTTT.